This T cell receptor beta chain was recorded in a study of shared clonotypes between healthy human individuals. The assay was immunoSEQ multiplex PCR, and TCRdb's table has in-frame clones only and misses some. The table has some 2,000,000 clones, 95% seen once. This CDR3 spans 16 amino acids. V was cut by 6 bases and J by 1 base, with 19 bases left in between. The V gene's germline CDR1 is LGHNT and CDR2 FRNRAP. V is TRBV12-5 and J is TRBJ2-7; D is perhaps TRBD2 (6 bases). Sequenced sample: naive CD4+ T cells sorted from blood. Sample subset: CD45RA+ positively selected. The source is a man younger than 30 in good health. The CDR3 reads CASGPSTAGSSYEQYF. CDR3 coding DNA: TGTGCTAGTGGCCCCTCAACCGCGGGATCTTCCTACGAGCAGTACTTC.